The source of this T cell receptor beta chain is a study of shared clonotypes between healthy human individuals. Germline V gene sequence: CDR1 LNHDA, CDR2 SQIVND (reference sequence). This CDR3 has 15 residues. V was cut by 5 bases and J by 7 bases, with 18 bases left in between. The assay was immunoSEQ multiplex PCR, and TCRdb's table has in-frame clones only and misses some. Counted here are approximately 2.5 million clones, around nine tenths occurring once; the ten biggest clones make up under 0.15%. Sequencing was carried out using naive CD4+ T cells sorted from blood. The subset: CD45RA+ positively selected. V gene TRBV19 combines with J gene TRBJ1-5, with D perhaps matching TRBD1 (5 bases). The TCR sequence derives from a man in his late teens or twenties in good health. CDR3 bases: TGTGCCAGTAGTCTCTCCGGGCAGGGAAGGCAGCCCCAGCATTTT. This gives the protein CASSLSGQGRQPQHF.